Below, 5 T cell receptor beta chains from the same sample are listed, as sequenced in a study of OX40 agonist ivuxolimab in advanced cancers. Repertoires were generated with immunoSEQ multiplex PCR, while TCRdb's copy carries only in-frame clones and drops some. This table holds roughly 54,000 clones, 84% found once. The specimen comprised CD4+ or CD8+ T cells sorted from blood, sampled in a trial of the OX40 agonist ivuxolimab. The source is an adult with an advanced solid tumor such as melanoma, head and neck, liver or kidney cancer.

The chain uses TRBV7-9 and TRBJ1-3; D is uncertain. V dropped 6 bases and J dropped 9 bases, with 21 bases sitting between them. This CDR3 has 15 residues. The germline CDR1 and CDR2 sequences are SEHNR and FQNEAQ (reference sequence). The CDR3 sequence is CASRKDPGNVRTIYF. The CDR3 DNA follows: TGTGCCAGCAGAAAAGACCCGGGAAACGTTCGCACCATATATTTT.

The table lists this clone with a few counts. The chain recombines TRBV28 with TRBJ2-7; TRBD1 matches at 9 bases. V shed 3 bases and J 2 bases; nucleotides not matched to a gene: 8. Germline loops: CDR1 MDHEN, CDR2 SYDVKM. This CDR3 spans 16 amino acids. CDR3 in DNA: TGTGCCAGCAGTTTGGTATCGGACAGGGGAACCTACGAGCAGTACTTC. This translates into CASSLVSDRGTYEQYF.

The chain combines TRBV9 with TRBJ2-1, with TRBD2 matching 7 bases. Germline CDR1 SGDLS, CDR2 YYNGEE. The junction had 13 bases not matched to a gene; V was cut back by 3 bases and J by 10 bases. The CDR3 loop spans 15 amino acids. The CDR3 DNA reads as TGTGCCAGCAGCGCCATGGAGCGGGGCGGCTTAGAGCAGTTCTTC. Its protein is CASSAMERGGLEQFF.

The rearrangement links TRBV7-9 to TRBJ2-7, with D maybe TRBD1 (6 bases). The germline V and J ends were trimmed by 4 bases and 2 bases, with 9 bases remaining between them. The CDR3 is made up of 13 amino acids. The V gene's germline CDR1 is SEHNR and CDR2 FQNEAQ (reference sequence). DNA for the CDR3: TGTGCCAGCAGCTCCAGGGGACCCTACGAGCAGTACTTC. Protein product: CASSSRGPYEQYF. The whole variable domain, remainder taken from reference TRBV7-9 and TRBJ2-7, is DTGVSQNPRHKITKRGQNVTFRCDPISEHNRLYWYRQTLGQGPEFLTYFQNEAQLEKSRLLSDRFSAERPKGSFSTLEIQRTEQGDSAMYLCASSSRGPYEQYFGPGTRLTVT.

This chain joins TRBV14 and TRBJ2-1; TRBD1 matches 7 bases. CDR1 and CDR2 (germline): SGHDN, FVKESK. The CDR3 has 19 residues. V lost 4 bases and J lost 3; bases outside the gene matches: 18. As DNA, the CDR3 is TGTGCCAGCAGCCCCCGCCACGGTGGTTCAGGGGGTCTCTACAATGAGCAGTTCTTC. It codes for CASSPRHGGSGGLYNEQFF.